This is a list of T cell receptor beta chains from one sample in a study of T cell changes during pregnancy in multiple sclerosis. The method was immunoSEQ multiplex PCR; TCRdb's version includes in-frame clones alone and lacks a portion of them. Of about 100,000 clones listed, 94% are singletons. The sample consisted of peripheral blood, taken before pregnancy. The receptors come from a female donor with multiple sclerosis, enrolled in a pregnancy study. CDR3s include the opening cysteine and the closing phenylalanine or tryptophan. Each record gives: J gene, clone size, D gene, V gene, CDR3 protein, CDR3 DNA. A D gene is named only where the DNA matches it firmly. Clone size, where shown, is once, few, many, or a class for clones that have expanded.

TRBJ2-5 | - | - | TRBV7-9 | CASSLVGGKAETQYF | TGTGCCAGCAGCTTAGTCGGAGGGAAGGCAGAGACCCAGTACTTC
TRBJ2-3 | - | - | TRBV11-2 | CASSLESTFRDTQYF | TGTGCCAGCAGCTTAGAATCGACATTTCGAGATACGCAGTATTTT
TRBJ1-1 | once | - | TRBV11-1 | CASSFLDSTEAFF | TGTGCCAGCAGCTTTTTGGACAGCACTGAAGCTTTCTTT
TRBJ1-1 | - | TRBD1 | TRBV7-9 | CASSLGQGRTEAFF | TGTGCCAGCAGCTTAGGACAGGGCCGGACTGAAGCTTTCTTT
TRBJ1-1 | - | TRBD1 | TRBV7-9 | CASSPYPGQGGTEAFF | TGTGCCAGCAGCCCCTACCCCGGACAGGGAGGAACTGAAGCTTTCTTT
TRBJ2-7 | once | TRBD2 | TRBV27 | CASSLAGGMYEQYF | TGTGCCAGCAGCCTAGCGGGAGGGATGTACGAGCAGTACTTC
TRBJ2-2 | - | TRBD2 | TRBV19 | CASSVLAGGTGELFF | TGTGCCAGTAGTGTCCTAGCGGGAGGGACCGGGGAGCTGTTTTTT
TRBJ2-4 | - | - | TRBV28 | CASWGLGLAKNIQYF | TGTGCCAGCTGGGGGCTGGGGTTAGCCAAAAACATTCAGTACTTC
TRBJ1-1 | - | - | TRBV10-1 | CASRHNLNTEAFF | TGCGCCAGCAGACACAATTTGAACACTGAAGCTTTCTTT
TRBJ2-7 | - | - | TRBV5-6 | CASSLSGNEQYF | TGTGCCAGCAGCTTGTCAGGCAACGAGCAGTACTTC
TRBJ1-5 | - | TRBD1 | TRBV19 | CASSALDRGSQPQHF | TGTGCCAGTAGCGCCTTGGACAGGGGGAGCCAGCCCCAGCATTTT
TRBJ2-7 | - | TRBD1 | TRBV6-1 | CASKGAIYEQYF | TGTGCCAGCAAGGGGGCTATCTACGAGCAGTACTTC
TRBJ2-2 | - | TRBD1 | TRBV6-1 | CASSGQGASGELFF | TGTGCCAGCTCGGGACAGGGGGCCTCCGGGGAGCTGTTTTTT
TRBJ2-7 | - | TRBD2 | TRBV13 | CASSLVGLASYEQYF | TGTGCCAGCAGCTTAGTGGGACTAGCCAGTTACGAGCAGTACTTC
TRBJ2-1 | - | - | TRBV10-3 | CAISEWARGDEQFF | TGTGCCATCAGTGAGTGGGCCAGGGGAGATGAGCAGTTCTTC
TRBJ1-4 | - | - | TRBV6-5 | CASSSGSTNEKLFF | TGTGCCAGCAGTTCCGGGTCCACTAATGAAAAACTGTTTTTT
TRBJ1-1 | - | TRBD1 | TRBV19 | CASSRVTGTGGEAFF | TGTGCCAGTAGTAGGGTAACCGGGACAGGGGGTGAAGCTTTCTTT
TRBJ1-2 | - | - | TRBV6-1 | CASSEERFTGRRLYGYTF | TGTGCCAGCAGTGAAGAACGGTTTACAGGGCGCCGCTTATATGGCTACACCTTC
TRBJ2-3 | - | - | TRBV18 | CASSPAGFTDTQYF | TGTGCCAGCTCACCAGCCGGGTTCACAGATACGCAGTATTTT
TRBJ2-5 | - | TRBD1 | TRBV15 | CATSREGQGPQETQYF | TGTGCCACCAGCAGAGAGGGACAGGGCCCACAAGAGACCCAGTACTTC
TRBJ1-5 | - | TRBD1 | TRBV6-1 | CASSAAGTVNQPQHF | TGTGCCAGCAGTGCCGCCGGGACAGTAAATCAGCCCCAGCATTTT
TRBJ1-1 | - | - | TRBV10-3 | CAIGAWGENTEAFF | TGTGCCATCGGGGCATGGGGTGAGAACACTGAAGCTTTCTTT
TRBJ1-2 | - | TRBD1 | TRBV27 | CASSLTGHGYTF | TGTGCCAGCAGTTTGACAGGGCATGGCTACACCTTC
TRBJ1-2 | few | TRBD1 | TRBV4-1 | CASIKETGLSYGYTF | TGCGCCAGCATCAAGGAGACAGGGCTATCTTATGGCTACACCTTC
TRBJ2-7 | - | TRBD1 | TRBV19 | CASSPWTGSLQVDEQYF | TGTGCCAGTAGTCCGTGGACAGGGTCTCTTCAAGTGGACGAGCAGTACTTC
TRBJ2-1 | - | TRBD2 | TRBV5-1 | CASSLGTSNEQFF | TGCGCCAGCAGCTTGGGGACTAGCAATGAGCAGTTCTTC
TRBJ1-5 | - | - | TRBV28 | CASSYMVGPMNQPQHF | TGTGCCAGCAGTTATATGGTTGGGCCCATGAATCAGCCCCAGCATTTT
TRBJ1-1 | once | TRBD1 | TRBV4-2 | CASSLQGTGTEAFF | TGTGCCAGCAGCCTCCAGGGGACAGGTACTGAAGCTTTCTTT
TRBJ2-1 | - | TRBD1 | TRBV19 | CASSLTGVYNEQFF | TGTGCCAGTAGTTTGACAGGGGTCTACAATGAGCAGTTCTTC
TRBJ2-7 | - | TRBD1 | TRBV5-8 | CASSSTGGNYEQYF | TGTGCCAGCAGCTCAACAGGGGGTAACTACGAGCAGTACTTC
TRBJ2-7 | - | - | TRBV9 | CASSVGVGAYEQYF | TGTGCCAGCAGCGTAGGGGTCGGAGCCTACGAGCAGTACTTC
TRBJ2-1 | - | - | TRBV6-6 | CASSYNTGAGGNEQFF | TGTGCCAGCAGTTACAACACAGGGGCCGGAGGGAATGAGCAGTTCTTC
TRBJ2-1 | - | TRBD2 | TRBV7-9 | CASRPWTSGVSSYNEQFF | TGTGCCAGCAGGCCTTGGACTAGCGGGGTTAGCTCCTACAATGAGCAGTTCTTC
TRBJ2-5 | - | - | TRBV6-5 | CASSYGGTGETQYF | TGTGCCAGCAGTTACGGCGGGACGGGAGAGACCCAGTACTTC
TRBJ1-2 | - | - | TRBV7-9 | CASSSGTYGYTF | TGTGCCAGCAGCTCTGGGACTTATGGCTACACCTTC
TRBJ2-7 | once | - | TRBV28 | CASSSSVHEQYF | TGTGCCAGCAGTTCCAGCGTCCACGAGCAGTACTTC
TRBJ1-1 | - | TRBD1 | TRBV19 | CASNPGTGLMNTEAFF | TGTGCCAGTAACCCAGGGACAGGCCTAATGAACACTGAAGCTTTCTTT
TRBJ2-1 | once | TRBD2 | TRBV14 | CASSQDGGLARSNEQFF | TGTGCCAGCAGCCAAGATGGGGGACTAGCGAGATCCAATGAGCAGTTCTTC
TRBJ2-5 | - | - | TRBV7-2 | CASSGGMGETQYF | TGTGCCAGCAGCGGGGGGATGGGAGAGACCCAGTACTTC
TRBJ1-1 | - | - | TRBV19 | CASGSYGSRYTEAFF | TGTGCCAGTGGATCATACGGGTCTCGGTACACTGAAGCTTTCTTT
TRBJ2-7 | - | TRBD2 | TRBV27 | CASSPRGGRSTEQYF | TGTGCCAGCAGTCCCCGGGGGGGACGCTCCACCGAGCAGTACTTC
TRBJ2-7 | - | TRBD2 | TRBV27 | CASSLTSGSYEQYF | TGTGCCAGCAGTCTCACTAGCGGGAGCTACGAGCAGTACTTC
TRBJ1-1 | - | - | TRBV4-2 | CASSPLGAAMNTEAFF | TGTGCCAGCAGCCCCCTGGGGGCGGCAATGAACACTGAAGCTTTCTTT
TRBJ2-5 | - | TRBD1 | TRBV7-6 | CASSLEGGNQETQYF | TGTGCCAGCAGCTTAGAAGGGGGCAACCAAGAGACCCAGTACTTC
TRBJ1-2 | - | - | TRBV7-8 | CASSLGAGLGYGYTF | TGTGCCAGCAGTTTAGGGGCAGGGTTGGGCTATGGCTACACCTTC
TRBJ2-5 | - | TRBD1 | TRBV27 | CASSLNMGDRGETQYF | TGTGCCAGCAGTTTAAATATGGGGGACAGGGGAGAGACCCAGTACTTC
TRBJ2-1 | once | - | TRBV9 | CASSSRDTNNEQFF | TGTGCCAGCAGCTCCCGGGACACAAACAATGAGCAGTTCTTC
TRBJ1-4 | - | TRBD1 | TRBV28 | CASSSTGGPTNEKLFF | TGTGCCAGCAGTTCGACAGGGGGACCGACTAATGAAAAACTGTTTTTT
TRBJ2-5 | - | TRBD2 | TRBV10-3 | CATNPGLAGGPWETQYF | TGTGCCACCAACCCGGGACTAGCGGGAGGGCCGTGGGAGACCCAGTACTTC
TRBJ2-1 | - | - | TRBV2 | CASSQAPRPNEQFF | TGTGCCAGCAGTCAAGCTCCTAGGCCCAATGAGCAGTTCTTC
TRBJ1-2 | - | - | TRBV28 | CASSLQAVWGYTF | TGTGCCAGCAGTTTACAGGCAGTATGGGGCTACACCTTC
TRBJ1-5 | - | TRBD1 | TRBV4-2 | CASSQAGTGEDNQPQHF | TGTGCCAGCAGCCAAGCCGGGACAGGGGAGGATAATCAGCCCCAGCATTTT
TRBJ2-3 | - | - | TRBV7-9 | CASSISQSTDTQYF | TGTGCCAGCAGCATTTCACAGAGCACAGATACGCAGTATTTT
TRBJ2-2 | - | TRBD2 | TRBV29-1 | CSVDPRALAGPATGELFF | TGCAGCGTTGACCCGAGGGCCCTAGCGGGACCGGCCACCGGGGAGCTGTTTTTT
TRBJ1-1 | - | TRBD1 | TRBV27 | CASSQIDRDTEAFF | TGTGCCAGCAGTCAAATTGACAGGGATACTGAAGCTTTCTTT
TRBJ2-6 | - | - | TRBV4-1 | CASSQVGGANVLTF | TGCGCCAGCAGCCAAGTAGGGGGTGCCAACGTCCTGACTTTC
TRBJ2-3 | - | TRBD1 | TRBV27 | CASSLTGESQYF | TGTGCCAGCAGTTTAACAGGGGAATCGCAGTATTTT
TRBJ1-2 | - | TRBD1 | TRBV5-6 | CASSPDRGRYGYTF | TGTGCCAGCAGTCCGGACAGGGGGCGTTATGGCTACACCTTC